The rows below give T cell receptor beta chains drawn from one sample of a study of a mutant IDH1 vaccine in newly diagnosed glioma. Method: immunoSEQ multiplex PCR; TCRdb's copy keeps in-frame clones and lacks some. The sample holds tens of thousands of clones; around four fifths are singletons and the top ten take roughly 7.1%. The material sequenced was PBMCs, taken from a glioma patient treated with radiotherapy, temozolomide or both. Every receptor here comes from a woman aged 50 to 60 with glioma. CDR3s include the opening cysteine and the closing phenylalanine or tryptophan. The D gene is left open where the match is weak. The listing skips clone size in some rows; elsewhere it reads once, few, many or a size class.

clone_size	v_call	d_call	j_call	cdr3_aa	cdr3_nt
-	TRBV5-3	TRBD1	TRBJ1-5	CARSLRDREFSQPQHF	TGTGCCAGAAGCCTCCGGGACAGGGAGTTTAGTCAGCCCCAGCATTTT
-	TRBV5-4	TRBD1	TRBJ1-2	CASSWGTGGGEGYTF	TGTGCCAGCAGCTGGGGGACAGGGGGGGGAGAAGGCTACACCTTC
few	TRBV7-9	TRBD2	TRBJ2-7	CASSARAGLAGDYEQYF	TGTGCCAGCAGCGCCAGGGCGGGACTAGCGGGGGACTACGAGCAGTACTTC
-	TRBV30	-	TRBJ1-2	CAWRKENYGYTF	TGTGCCTGGAGAAAAGAGAACTATGGCTACACCTTC
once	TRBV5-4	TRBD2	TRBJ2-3	CASSQGGGGLDTQYF	TGTGCCAGCAGCCAAGGCGGGGGTGGATTAGATACGCAGTATTTT
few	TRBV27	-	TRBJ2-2	CASSSTLQLNTGELFF	TGTGCCAGCAGTTCCACCTTACAATTGAACACCGGGGAGCTGTTTTTT
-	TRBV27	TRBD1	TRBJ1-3	CASSLGQASGNTIYF	TGTGCCAGCAGTCTAGGACAGGCCTCTGGAAACACCATATATTTT
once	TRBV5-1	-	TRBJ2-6	CASSLVEGGPGANVLTF	TGCGCCAGCAGCTTGGTTGAGGGGGGTCCCGGGGCCAACGTCCTGACTTTC
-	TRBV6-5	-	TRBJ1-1	CASLTPGTEAFF	TGTGCCAGTTTAACACCGGGCACTGAAGCTTTCTTT
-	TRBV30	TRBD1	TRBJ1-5	CAWSGTGTQPQHF	TGTGCCTGGTCCGGGACAGGCACCCAGCCCCAGCATTTT
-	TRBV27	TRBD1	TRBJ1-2	CASSLWGETGGFGYTF	TGTGCCAGCAGTTTATGGGGGGAGACAGGGGGCTTTGGCTACACCTTC
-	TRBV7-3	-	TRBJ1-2	CASSSEGYGYTF	TGTGCCAGCAGCTCGGAGGGCTATGGCTACACCTTC
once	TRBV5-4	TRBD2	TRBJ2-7	CASSLARNLAGAYEQYF	TGTGCCAGCAGCTTGGCCCGGAATCTAGCGGGGGCCTACGAGCAGTACTTC
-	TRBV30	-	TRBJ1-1	CAWNEYTEAFF	TGTGCCTGGAATGAATACACTGAAGCTTTCTTT
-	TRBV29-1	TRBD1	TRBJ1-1	CSVSTGRDTEAFF	TGCAGCGTTTCGACAGGGAGGGATACTGAAGCTTTCTTT
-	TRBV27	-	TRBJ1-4	CATSPTGSGEKLFF	TGTGCCACTTCCCCCACAGGGTCCGGTGAAAAACTGTTTTTT
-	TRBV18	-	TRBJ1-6	CASSPGTGNSPLHF	TGTGCCAGCTCACCAGGCACGGGCAATTCACCCCTCCACTTT
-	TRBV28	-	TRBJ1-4	CASSFLATGGSEKLFF	TGTGCCAGCAGTTTCCTTGCGACAGGCGGGTCTGAAAAACTGTTTTTT
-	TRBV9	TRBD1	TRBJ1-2	CASSVGQGGYNYGYTF	TGTGCCAGCAGCGTAGGGCAGGGGGGTTATAACTATGGCTACACCTTC
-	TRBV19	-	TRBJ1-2	CASSTQERNYGYTF	TGTGCCAGCTCAACACAGGAGCGCAACTATGGCTACACCTTC
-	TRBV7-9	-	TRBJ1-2	CASSLGQGYGYTF	TGTGCCAGCAGCTTAGGGCAGGGCTATGGCTACACCTTC
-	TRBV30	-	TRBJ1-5	CAWSVGRIDSNQPQHF	TGTGCCTGGAGTGTGGGACGGATCGATAGCAATCAGCCCCAGCATTTT
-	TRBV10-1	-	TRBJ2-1	CASSESLGARQFF	TGCGCCAGCAGTGAGAGTCTTGGGGCCCGGCAGTTCTTC
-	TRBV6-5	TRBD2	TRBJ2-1	CASSLLAGGPNEQFF	TGTGCCAGCAGTCTCCTAGCGGGGGGGCCCAATGAGCAGTTCTTC
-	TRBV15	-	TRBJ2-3	CATSSDTSTDTQYF	TGTGCCACCAGCAGCGATACTAGCACAGATACGCAGTATTTT
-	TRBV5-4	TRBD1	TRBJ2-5	CASSATARGQETQYF	TGTGCCAGCAGCGCCACGGCCAGGGGGCAAGAGACCCAGTACTTC
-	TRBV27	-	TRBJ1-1	CASSLWGSTEAFF	TGTGCCAGCAGTTTATGGGGGAGCACTGAAGCTTTCTTT
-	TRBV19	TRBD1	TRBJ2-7	CASSISQGAEQYF	TGTGCCAGTAGTATTTCGCAGGGGGCCGAGCAGTACTTC
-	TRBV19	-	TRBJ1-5	CASSIGPKEPQHF	TGTGCCAGTAGTATAGGCCCCAAAGAGCCCCAGCATTTT
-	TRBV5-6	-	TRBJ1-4	CASSLNRMNEKLFF	TGTGCCAGCAGCTTAAACAGGATGAATGAAAAACTGTTTTTT